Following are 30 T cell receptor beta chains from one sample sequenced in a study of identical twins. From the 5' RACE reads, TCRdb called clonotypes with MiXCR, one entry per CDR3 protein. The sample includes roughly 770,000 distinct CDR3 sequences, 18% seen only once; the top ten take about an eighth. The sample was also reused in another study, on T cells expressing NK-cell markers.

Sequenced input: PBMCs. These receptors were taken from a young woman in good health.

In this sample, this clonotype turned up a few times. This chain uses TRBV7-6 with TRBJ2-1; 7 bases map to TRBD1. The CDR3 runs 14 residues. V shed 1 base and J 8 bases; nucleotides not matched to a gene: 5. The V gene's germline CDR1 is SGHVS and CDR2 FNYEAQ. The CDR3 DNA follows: TGTGCCAGCAGCTTAGTTCAGGGGGAAGATGAGCAGTTCTTC. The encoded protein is CASSLVQGEDEQFF. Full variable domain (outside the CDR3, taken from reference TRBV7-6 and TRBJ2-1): GAGVSQSPRYKVTKRGQDVALRCDPISGHVSLYWYRQALGQGPEFLTYFNYEAQQDKSGLPNDRFSAERPEGSISTLTIQRTEQRDSAMYRCASSLVQGEDEQFFGPGTRLTVL.

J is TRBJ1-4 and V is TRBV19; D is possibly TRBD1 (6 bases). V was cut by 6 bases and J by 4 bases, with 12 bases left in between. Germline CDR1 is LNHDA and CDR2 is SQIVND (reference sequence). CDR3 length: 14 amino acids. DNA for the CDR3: TGTGCCAGTAGGGACGACAGGAGTAATGAAAAACTGTTTTTT. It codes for CASRDDRSNEKLFF.

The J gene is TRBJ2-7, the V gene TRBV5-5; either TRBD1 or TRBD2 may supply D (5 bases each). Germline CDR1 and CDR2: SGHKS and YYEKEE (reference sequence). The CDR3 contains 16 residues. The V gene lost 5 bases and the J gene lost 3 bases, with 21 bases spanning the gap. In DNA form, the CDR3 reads TGTGCCAGCAGTCTCCCCGAGGGGCGAACCAACTACGAGCAGTACTTC. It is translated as CASSLPEGRTNYEQYF.

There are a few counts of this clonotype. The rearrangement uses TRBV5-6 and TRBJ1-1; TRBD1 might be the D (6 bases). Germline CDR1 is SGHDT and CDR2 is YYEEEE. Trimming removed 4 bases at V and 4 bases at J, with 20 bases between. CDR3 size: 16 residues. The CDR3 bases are TGTGCCAGCAGCGCGGGGGGGCGTTCTTATCGCACTGAAGCTTTCTTT. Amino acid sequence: CASSAGGRSYRTEAFF.

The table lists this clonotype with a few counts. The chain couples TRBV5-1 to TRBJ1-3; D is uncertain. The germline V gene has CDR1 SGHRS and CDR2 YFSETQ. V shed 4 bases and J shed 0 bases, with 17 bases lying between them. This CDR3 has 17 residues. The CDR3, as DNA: TGCGCCAGCAGCATCTCTCCGGTAGCCAACTCTGGAAACACCATATATTTT. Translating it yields CASSISPVANSGNTIYF.

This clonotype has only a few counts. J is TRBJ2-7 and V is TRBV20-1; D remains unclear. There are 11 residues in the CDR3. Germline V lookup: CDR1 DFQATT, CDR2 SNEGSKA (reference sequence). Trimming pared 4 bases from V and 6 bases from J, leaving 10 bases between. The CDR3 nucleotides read TGCAGTGCTACCCGGGCCCTCGAGCAGTACTTC. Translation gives CSATRALEQYF.

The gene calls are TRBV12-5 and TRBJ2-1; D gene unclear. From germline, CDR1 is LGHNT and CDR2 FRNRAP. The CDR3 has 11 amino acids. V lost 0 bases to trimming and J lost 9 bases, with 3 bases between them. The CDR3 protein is CASGLVFEQFF. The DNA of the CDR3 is TGTGCTAGTGGTTTGGTATTTGAGCAGTTCTTC.

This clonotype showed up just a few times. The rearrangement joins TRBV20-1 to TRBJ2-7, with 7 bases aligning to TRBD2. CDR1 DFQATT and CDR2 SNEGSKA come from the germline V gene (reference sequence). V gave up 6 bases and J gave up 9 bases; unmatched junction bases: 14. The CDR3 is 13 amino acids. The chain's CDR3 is CSAKLAYYERQYF. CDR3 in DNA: TGCAGTGCCAAACTAGCGTATTACGAGAGGCAGTACTTC.

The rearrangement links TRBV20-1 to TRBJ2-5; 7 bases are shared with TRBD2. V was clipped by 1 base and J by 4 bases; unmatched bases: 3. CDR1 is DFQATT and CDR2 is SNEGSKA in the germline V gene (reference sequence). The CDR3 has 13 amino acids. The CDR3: CSARASGGETQYF. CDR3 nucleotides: TGCAGTGCTAGAGCTTCGGGGGGAGAGACCCAGTACTTC.

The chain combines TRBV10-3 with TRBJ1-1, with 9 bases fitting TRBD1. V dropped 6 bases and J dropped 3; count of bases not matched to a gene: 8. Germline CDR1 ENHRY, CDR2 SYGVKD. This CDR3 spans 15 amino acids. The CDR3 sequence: CAIRIQGAGDTEAFF. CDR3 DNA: TGTGCCATCAGAATACAGGGGGCTGGGGACACTGAAGCTTTCTTT.

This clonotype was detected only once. CDR3 protein: CSAMGATAPQYF. The CDR3 coding sequence is TGCAGTGCTATGGGGGCGACGGCGCCCCAGTACTTC. V gene TRBV20-1 combines with J gene TRBJ2-5, with a weak D call TRBD1 (6 bases). Germline-derived CDR1 and CDR2 are DFQATT and SNEGSKA (reference sequence). The CDR3 extends over 12 amino acids. The V end was cut by 4 bases, the J end by 9 bases, with 15 bases between.

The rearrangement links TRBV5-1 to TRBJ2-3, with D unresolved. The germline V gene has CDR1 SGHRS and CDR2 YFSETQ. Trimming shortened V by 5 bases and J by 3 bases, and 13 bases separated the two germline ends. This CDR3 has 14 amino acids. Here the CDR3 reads CASRPDPGTDTQYF. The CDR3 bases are TGCGCCAGCAGACCCGACCCGGGTACAGATACGCAGTATTTT.

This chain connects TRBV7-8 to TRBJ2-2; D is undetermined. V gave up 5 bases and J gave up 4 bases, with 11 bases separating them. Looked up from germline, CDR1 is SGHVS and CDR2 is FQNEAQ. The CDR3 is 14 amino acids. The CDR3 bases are TGTGCCAGCAGCAGGACCGGGTTCACCGGGGAGCTGTTTTTT. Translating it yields CASSRTGFTGELFF.

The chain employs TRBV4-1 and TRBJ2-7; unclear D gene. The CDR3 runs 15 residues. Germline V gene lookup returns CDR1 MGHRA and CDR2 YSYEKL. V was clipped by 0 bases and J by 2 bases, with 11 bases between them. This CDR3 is CASSQDWVSTYEQYF. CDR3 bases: TGCGCCAGCAGCCAAGATTGGGTCTCGACCTACGAGCAGTACTTC.

CDR3 bases: TGTGCCAGCAGGAAAGAGCCTACTAGCGACGAGCAGTACTTC. Protein: CASRKEPTSDEQYF. The V and J genes are TRBV6-1 and TRBJ2-7, with 7 bases matching TRBD2. CDR1 is MNHNS, CDR2 SASEGT, per germline. This CDR3 is built from 14 residues. V was pared by 6 bases and J by 5 bases, with 10 bases of the junction left unmatched.

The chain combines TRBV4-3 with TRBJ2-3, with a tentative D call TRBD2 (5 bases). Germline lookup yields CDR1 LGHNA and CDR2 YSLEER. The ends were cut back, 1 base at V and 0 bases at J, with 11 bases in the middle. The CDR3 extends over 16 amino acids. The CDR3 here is CASSQAHRGSTDTQYF. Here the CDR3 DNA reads TGCGCCAGCAGCCAAGCCCACCGGGGTAGCACAGATACGCAGTATTTT.

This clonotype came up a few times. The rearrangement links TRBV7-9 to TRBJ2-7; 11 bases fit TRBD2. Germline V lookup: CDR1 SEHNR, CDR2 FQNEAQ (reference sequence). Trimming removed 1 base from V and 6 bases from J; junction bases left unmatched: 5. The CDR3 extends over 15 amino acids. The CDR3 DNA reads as TGTGCCAGCAGCTTAGTCACTAGCGGGAGAAGCGAGCAGTACTTC. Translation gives CASSLVTSGRSEQYF.

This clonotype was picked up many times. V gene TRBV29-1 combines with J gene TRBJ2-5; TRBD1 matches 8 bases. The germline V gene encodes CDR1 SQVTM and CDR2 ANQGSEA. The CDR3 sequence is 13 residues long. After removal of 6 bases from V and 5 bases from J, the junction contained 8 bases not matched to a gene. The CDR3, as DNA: TGCAGCGTCCCAGGACAGGGTTTGGAGACCCAGTACTTC. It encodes CSVPGQGLETQYF. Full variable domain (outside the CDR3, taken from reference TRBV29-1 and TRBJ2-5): SAVISQKPSRDICQRGTSLTIQCQVDSQVTMMFWYRQQPGQSLTLIATANQGSEATYESGFVIDKFPISRPNLTFSTLTVSNMSPEDSSIYLCSVPGQGLETQYFGPGTRLLVL.

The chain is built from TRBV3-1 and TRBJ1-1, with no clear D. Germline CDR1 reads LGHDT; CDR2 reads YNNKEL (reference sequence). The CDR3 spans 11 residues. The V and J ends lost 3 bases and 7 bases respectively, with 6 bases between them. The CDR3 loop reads CASSHVGEAFF. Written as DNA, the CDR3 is TGTGCCAGCAGCCATGTGGGTGAAGCTTTCTTT.

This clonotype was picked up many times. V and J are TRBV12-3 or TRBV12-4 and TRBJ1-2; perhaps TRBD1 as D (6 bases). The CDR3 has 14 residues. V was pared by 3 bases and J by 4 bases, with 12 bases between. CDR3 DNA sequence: TGTGCCAGCAGTTTGGGGGCTCTCGGCTATGGCTACACCTTC. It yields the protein CASSLGALGYGYTF.

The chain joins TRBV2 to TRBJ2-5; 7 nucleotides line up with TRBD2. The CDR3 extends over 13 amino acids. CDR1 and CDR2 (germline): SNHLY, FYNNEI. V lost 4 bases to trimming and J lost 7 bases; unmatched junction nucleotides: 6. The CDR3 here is CASSGDYRGTQYF. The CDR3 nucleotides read TGTGCCAGCAGTGGGGACTACCGCGGGACCCAGTACTTC.

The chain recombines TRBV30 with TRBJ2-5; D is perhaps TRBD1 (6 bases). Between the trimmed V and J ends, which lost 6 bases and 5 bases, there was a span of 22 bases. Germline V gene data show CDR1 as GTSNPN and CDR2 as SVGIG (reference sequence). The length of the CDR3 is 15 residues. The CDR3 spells CACRLSPGDVETQYF. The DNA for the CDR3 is TGTGCCTGCCGACTATCCCCAGGGGATGTCGAGACCCAGTACTTC.

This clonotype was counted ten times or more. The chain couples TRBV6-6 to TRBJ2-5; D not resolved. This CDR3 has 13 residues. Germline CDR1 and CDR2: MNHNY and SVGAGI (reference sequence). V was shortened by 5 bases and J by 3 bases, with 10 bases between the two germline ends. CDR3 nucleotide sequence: TGTGCCAGCAGTCTCCCCGGTAAAGAGACCCAGTACTTC. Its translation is CASSLPGKETQYF.

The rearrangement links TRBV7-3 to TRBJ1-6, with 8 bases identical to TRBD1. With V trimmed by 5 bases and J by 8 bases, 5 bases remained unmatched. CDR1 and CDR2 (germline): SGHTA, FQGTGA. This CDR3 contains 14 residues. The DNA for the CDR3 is TGTGCCAGCAGCCCCAGGGGGCCGGATTCACCCCTCCACTTT. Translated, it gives CASSPRGPDSPLHF.

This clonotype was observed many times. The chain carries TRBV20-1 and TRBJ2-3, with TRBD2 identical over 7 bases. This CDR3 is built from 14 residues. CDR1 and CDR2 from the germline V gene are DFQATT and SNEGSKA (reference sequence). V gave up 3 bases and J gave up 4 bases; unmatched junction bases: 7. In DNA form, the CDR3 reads TGCAGTGCTAGTCCACGAGCGGGGCCAGATACGCAGTATTTT. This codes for CSASPRAGPDTQYF.

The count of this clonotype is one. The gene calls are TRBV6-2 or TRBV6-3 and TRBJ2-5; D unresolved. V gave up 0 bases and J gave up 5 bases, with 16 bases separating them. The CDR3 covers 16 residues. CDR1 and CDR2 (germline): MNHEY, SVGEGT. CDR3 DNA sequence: TGTGCCAGCAGTTACTCTGGTGAATGGGATTACGAGACCCAGTACTTC. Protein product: CASSYSGEWDYETQYF.

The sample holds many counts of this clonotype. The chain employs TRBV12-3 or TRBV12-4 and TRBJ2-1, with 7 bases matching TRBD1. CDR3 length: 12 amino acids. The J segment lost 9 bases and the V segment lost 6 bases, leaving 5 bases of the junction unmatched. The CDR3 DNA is TGTGCCAGCAGCCCAGGGGGTGGTGAGCAGTTCTTC. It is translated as CASSPGGGEQFF.

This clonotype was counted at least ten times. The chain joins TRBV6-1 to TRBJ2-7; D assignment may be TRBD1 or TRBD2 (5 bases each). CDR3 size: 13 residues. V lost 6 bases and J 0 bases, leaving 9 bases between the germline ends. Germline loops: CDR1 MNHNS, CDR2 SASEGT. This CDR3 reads CASSWDGSYEQYF. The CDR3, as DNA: TGTGCCAGCAGCTGGGACGGCTCCTACGAGCAGTACTTC.

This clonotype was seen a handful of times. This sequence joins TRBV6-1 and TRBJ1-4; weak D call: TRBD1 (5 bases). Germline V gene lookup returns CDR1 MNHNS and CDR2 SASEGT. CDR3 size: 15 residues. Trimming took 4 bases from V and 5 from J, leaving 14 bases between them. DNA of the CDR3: TGTGCCAGCAGTGCCCGGGGCAGCGGAAATGAAAAACTGTTTTTT. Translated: CASSARGSGNEKLFF.

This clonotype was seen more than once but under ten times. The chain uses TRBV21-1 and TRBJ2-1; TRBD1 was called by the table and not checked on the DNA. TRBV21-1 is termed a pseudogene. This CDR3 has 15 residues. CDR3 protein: CASSNGTRSYNEQFF. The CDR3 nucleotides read TGTGCCAGCAGCAACGGGACGAGGTCCTACAATGAGCAGTTCTTC.